The 27 T cell receptor beta chains in this list originate from one sample, sequenced in a study of shared clonotypes between healthy human individuals. Clones were read by immunoSEQ multiplex PCR, and TCRdb kept only the in-frame ones, dropping some. The sample contains approximately 320,000 clones, over 75% of which appear only once. The sequenced material came from memory CD8+ T cells sorted from blood. Specified subset: CD45RO+ cells pooled with CCR7-negative TemRA cells. These receptors all stem from a man between 18 and 35 years old in good health.

The rearrangement joins TRBV5-4 to TRBJ1-2; TRBD1 matches at 9 bases. CDR3 length: 15 amino acids. Germline CDR1 and CDR2: SGHNT and YYREEE (reference sequence). V was clipped by 0 bases and J by 8 bases; unmatched bases: 8. This CDR3 reads CASSLEYGTGRGYTF. The CDR3 DNA sequence: TGTGCCAGCAGCTTGGAATACGGGACAGGGCGGGGCTACACCTTC.

V usage is TRBV5-1 and J usage is TRBJ2-1; no firm D call. The V end lost 3 bases, the J end lost 4 bases, and 11 bases lay between the germline ends. CDR1 is SGHRS, CDR2 YFSETQ, per germline. This CDR3 has 14 residues. CDR3 nucleotide sequence: TGCGCCAGCAGCTCCTCCGGATCTTACAATGAGCAGTTCTTC. This translates into CASSSSGSYNEQFF.

The chain employs TRBV11-2 and TRBJ2-1; TRBD2 matches at 11 bases. The V gene end was trimmed by 0 bases and the J gene end by 0 bases; junction bases not matched to a gene: 1. This CDR3 is 17 amino acids long. CDR1 and CDR2 from the germline V gene are SGHAT and FQNNGV. The CDR3, as DNA: TGTGCCAGCAGCTTAGATAGCGGGGGGGCCTCCTACAATGAGCAGTTCTTC. Its protein product is CASSLDSGGASYNEQFF.

This clone was counted only a few times. The J gene is TRBJ2-4, the V gene TRBV6-1; 8 bases line up with TRBD2. The CDR3 extends over 19 amino acids. Germline lookup yields CDR1 MNHNS and CDR2 SASEGT. The V segment lost 2 bases and the J segment 6 bases; nucleotides outside the gene matches: 18. The CDR3 DNA sequence: TGTGCCAGCAGTGAACCTTTAGCCCCAGAGGCGGGAGGTAGAAACATTCAGTACTTC. It translates to CASSEPLAPEAGGRNIQYF.

This rearrangement joins TRBV10-3 to TRBJ2-3; the match to TRBD2 covers 7 bases. The CDR3 has 16 residues. The V gene end was trimmed by 0 bases and the J gene end by 2 bases; junction bases not matched to a gene: 5. CDR1 is ENHRY and CDR2 is SYGVKD in the germline V gene. The chain's CDR3 is CAISESHWDYTDTQYF. Written as DNA, the CDR3 is TGTGCCATCAGTGAGTCTCATTGGGACTACACAGATACGCAGTATTTT.

The V gene is TRBV6-5, the J gene TRBJ1-1; D is unclear. Germline CDR1 reads MNHEY; CDR2 reads SVGAGI. The length of the CDR3 is 12 residues. V was pared by 6 bases and J by 5 bases, with 10 bases between. CDR3 DNA: TGTGCCAGCAGATCTGGTTTGACTGAAGCTTTCTTT. Amino acid sequence: CASRSGLTEAFF.

Concerning this clone itself: Other DNA sequences of this sample code for an identical CDR3. J is TRBJ2-5 and V is TRBV9; D unclear. This CDR3 has 12 amino acids. Germline V gene sequence: CDR1 SGDLS, CDR2 YYNGEE. With 3 bases removed from V and 2 bases from J, the gap between germline ends came to 5 bases. The CDR3 nucleotides read TGTGCCAGCAGCGCCGATCAAGAGACCCAGTACTTC. Translated, it gives CASSADQETQYF.

The gene calls are TRBV5-4 and TRBJ2-7, with TRBD1 matching 10 bases. J gave up 1 base and V 3 bases, and 4 bases lay outside the gene matches. The CDR3 sequence is 15 residues long. Germline V CDR1 and CDR2: SGHNT, YYREEE (reference sequence). The CDR3 region has the DNA TGTGCCAGCAGCTGGGGACAGGGGTCTTCCTACGAGCAGTACTTC. It specifies CASSWGQGSSYEQYF.

The rearrangement uses TRBV7-3 and TRBJ1-1; D is unresolved. Trimming stripped 4 bases from V and 4 bases from J, with 10 bases between. Germline V gene data show CDR1 as SGHTA and CDR2 as FQGTGA. The CDR3 consists of 13 residues. The chain's CDR3 is CASSSPPGTEAFF. In nucleotides, the CDR3 is TGTGCCAGCAGCTCCCCCCCGGGCACTGAAGCTTTCTTT.

The gene calls are TRBV27 and TRBJ2-7; D might be TRBD2 (5 bases). There are 13 residues in the CDR3. V shed 5 bases and J shed 7 bases, with 15 bases lying between them. Germline V CDR1 and CDR2: MNHEY, SMNVEV (reference sequence). For the CDR3, the DNA is TGTGCCAGCAGTCCCTACGGGGTAGGGGAGCAGTACTTC. Translation gives CASSPYGVGEQYF.

The rearrangement joins TRBV2 to TRBJ2-3, with 7 bases identical to TRBD1. Germline V CDR1 and CDR2: SNHLY, FYNNEI. The CDR3 spans 13 residues. V dropped 9 bases and J dropped 3; count of bases not matched to a gene: 6. CDR3 sequence: CASRTGSTDTQYF. The CDR3 region has the DNA TGTGCCAGTCGGACAGGTTCGACAGATACGCAGTATTTT.

This clone was found once. The genes are TRBV30 and TRBJ1-1, with TRBD1 identical over 8 bases. Unmatched junction bases numbered 7, after V lost 8 bases and J lost 5 bases. CDR3 length equals 12 residues. The germline V gene has CDR1 GTSNPN and CDR2 SVGIG (reference sequence). CDR3 residues: CAVQGVGTEAFF. The CDR3 bases are TGTGCCGTACAGGGGGTAGGGACTGAAGCTTTCTTT.

This clone was seen only once. The rearrangement joins TRBV6-5 to TRBJ1-5; no clear D gene. The CDR3 has 13 residues. The germline V gene encodes CDR1 MNHEY and CDR2 SVGAGI. The V end was cut by 7 bases, the J end by 2 bases, with 9 bases between. The CDR3 here is CASTNGGNQPQHF. CDR3 sequence (DNA): TGTGCCAGCACCAACGGGGGCAATCAGCCCCAGCATTTT.

The chain is built from TRBV4-3 and TRBJ2-7; possible D gene TRBD1, 5 bases. Germline V gene lookup returns CDR1 LGHNA and CDR2 YSLEER. CDR3 size: 16 residues. The V and J ends lost 1 base and 6 bases respectively, with 19 bases between them. The CDR3 sequence is CASSQVLYGRAREQYF. The CDR3 DNA reads as TGCGCCAGCAGCCAAGTTCTTTATGGCAGGGCTCGCGAGCAGTACTTC.

This chain connects TRBV7-6 to TRBJ1-6, with D possibly being TRBD1 (5 bases). This CDR3 region has 16 residues. CDR1 and CDR2 (germline): SGHVS, FNYEAQ. Trimming left V 5 bases short and J 9 bases short, with 20 bases between. The DNA for the CDR3 is TGTGCCAGCAGCCCGGAAGGCAGGGCCGGCGGTTCACCCCTCCACTTT. Amino acid sequence: CASSPEGRAGGSPLHF.

The chain links TRBV10-3 to TRBJ2-7, with 11 bases matching TRBD2. J lost 4 bases, V lost 2 bases, and 4 bases had no gene match. The CDR3 consists of 15 residues. Germline values: CDR1 ENHRY, CDR2 SYGVKD. The CDR3 sequence is CAISEDSGRGYEQYF. The CDR3 coding sequence is TGTGCCATCAGTGAGGATAGCGGGAGGGGGTACGAGCAGTACTTC.

This CDR3 reads CASSAVGAGGEETQYF. The CDR3 bases are TGTGCCAGCAGTGCGGTTGGCGCGGGGGGTGAAGAGACCCAGTACTTC. V usage is TRBV6-1 and J usage is TRBJ2-5; 8 bases map to TRBD2. The V gene's germline CDR1 is MNHNS and CDR2 SASEGT. This CDR3 comprises 16 residues. The junction had 10 bases not matched to a gene; V was cut back by 4 bases and J by 3 bases.

This clone has a handful of counts. J is TRBJ2-7 and V is TRBV4-3; 10 bases agree with TRBD1. This CDR3 is built from 16 residues. Trimming at V came to 5 bases and at J to 0 bases, leaving 7 bases not matched to a gene. Germline assignment: CDR1 LGHNA and CDR2 YSLEER. CDR3 sequence: CASSLGWDRGSYEQYF. In DNA, the CDR3 is TGCGCCAGCAGCTTAGGCTGGGACAGGGGCTCCTACGAGCAGTACTTC.

This clone appeared once. J is TRBJ2-1 and V is TRBV5-1; D possibly uses TRBD1 or TRBD2 (5 bases each). Trimming left V 0 bases short and J 4 bases short, with 17 bases between. Germline lookup yields CDR1 SGHRS and CDR2 YFSETQ. The CDR3 consists of 17 residues. The CDR3 spells CASSLAWDPKNYNEQFF. The CDR3, as DNA: TGCGCCAGCAGCTTGGCCTGGGACCCCAAAAATTACAATGAGCAGTTCTTC.

The chain couples TRBV13 to TRBJ2-7; 8 bases align to TRBD2. The V segment lost 5 bases and the J segment 2 bases; nucleotides outside the gene matches: 5. CDR1 PRHDT and CDR2 FYEKMQ come from the germline V gene (reference sequence). The CDR3 is 14 amino acids. CDR3 nucleotide sequence: TGTGCCAGCAGCCTGACTAGCGAGACCTACGAGCAGTACTTC. This sequence encodes CASSLTSETYEQYF.

This clone has only a few counts. The V gene is TRBV4-1, the J gene TRBJ2-7; unclear D gene. Deletions cut 1 base from V and 5 bases from J, with 3 bases between. In germline, CDR1 is MGHRA, CDR2 YSYEKL. This CDR3 comprises 11 residues. The CDR3 DNA sequence: TGCGCCAGCAGCCAAGTGGACGAGCAGTACTTC. Its protein product is CASSQVDEQYF.

This clone was seen ten or more times. CDR3 bases: TGTGCCAGTAGTATCGGGACTAGCGGGATTTACGAGCAGTACTTC. Translated: CASSIGTSGIYEQYF. The rearrangement links TRBV19 to TRBJ2-7, with 13 bases fitting TRBD2. The CDR3 is 15 amino acids. CDR1 LNHDA and CDR2 SQIVND come from the germline V gene (reference sequence). After removal of 3 bases from V and 4 bases from J, the junction contained 3 bases not matched to a gene.

The gene calls are TRBV18 and TRBJ2-7, with TRBD1 matching 10 bases. The germline V gene has CDR1 KGHSH and CDR2 LQKENI. The J segment lost 2 bases and the V segment lost 4 bases, leaving 5 bases of the junction unmatched. The CDR3 is made up of 15 amino acids. CDR3 sequence: CASSQGQGIPYEQYF. The CDR3 DNA is TGTGCCAGCTCACAGGGACAGGGGATCCCCTACGAGCAGTACTTC.

This clone was found a few times. The DNA for the CDR3 is TGTGCCAGCAGTGTCCGGGGGGCAGGCTATGGCTACACCTTC. This sequence encodes CASSVRGAGYGYTF. The V gene is TRBV25-1, the J gene TRBJ1-2; possibly TRBD1 for D (6 bases). This CDR3 is built from 14 residues. CDR1 is MGHDK and CDR2 is SYGVNS in the germline V gene. The V end lost 4 bases, the J end lost 4 bases, and 13 bases lay between the germline ends.

This rearrangement joins TRBV28 to TRBJ1-2; no clear D gene. This CDR3 is built from 14 residues. The V and J ends lost 6 bases and 5 bases respectively, with 16 bases between them. The germline V gene encodes CDR1 MDHEN and CDR2 SYDVKM. DNA of the CDR3: TGTGCCAGCAGCCACCAGGCGGACGTGTATGGCTACACCTTC. Its protein product is CASSHQADVYGYTF.

This chain joins TRBV15 and TRBJ2-1; tentative D call: TRBD1 (6 bases). The V end was cut by 2 bases, the J end by 2 bases, with 13 bases between. The CDR3 has 16 amino acids. The germline V gene encodes CDR1 LNHNV and CDR2 YYDKDF (reference sequence). The CDR3, as DNA: TGTGCCACCAGCAGATATTCAGGGGACCCCTACAATGAGCAGTTCTTC. Translating it yields CATSRYSGDPYNEQFF.

The rearrangement uses TRBV7-9 and TRBJ2-3; D ambiguous. Germline lookup yields CDR1 SEHNR and CDR2 FQNEAQ (reference sequence). The CDR3 runs to 13 residues. Trimming left V 1 base short and J 3 bases short, with 5 bases between. CDR3 DNA sequence: TGTGCCAGCAGCTTAGAGGGAACAGATACGCAGTATTTT. It translates to CASSLEGTDTQYF. The full variable domain, completed using reference TRBV7-9 and TRBJ2-3, is DTGVSQNPRHKITKRGQNVTFRCDPISEHNRLYWYRQTLGQGPEFLTYFQNEAQLEKSRLLSDRFSAERPKGSFSTLEIQRTEQGDSAMYLCASSLEGTDTQYFGPGTRLTVL.